Given below is one T cell receptor beta chain in context. The sample comes from a study of blood T cell repertoires in COVID-19. As for the study in general: Some COVID-19 samples were acute and others convalescent; all came from the United States, Italy and Spain. The cDNA or gDNA used as material had been derived from T cells, B-cell-depleted T cells, or PBMCs.

Germline CDR1 is ENHRY and CDR2 is SYGVKD. The CDR3 runs 15 residues. Trimming took 3 bases from V and 2 from J, leaving 13 bases between them. The authors' processing: Amplification of reference gene primers was used by the study to estimate nucleated cell counts. The table came from immunoSEQ multiplex PCR; TCRdb's copy has only in-frame clones and leaves some out. V, J and clone size are taken as reported in that table, and D and trimming were inferred from the DNA itself. This sample has 80,000 to 100,000 clones, with roughly 80% found just once. The genes are TRBV10-3 and TRBJ2-5; tentatively, D is TRBD2 (6 bases). The clonotype comes from a man aged 55 to 70 with acute or convalescent COVID-19. Sequencing input: peripheral blood. The CDR3 sequence is CAISDGASEQETQYF. For the CDR3, the DNA is TGTGCCATCAGTGACGGGGCTAGCGAACAAGAGACCCAGTACTTC.